Below are 10 T cell receptor beta chains sequenced from a single sample in a study of memory CD4+ T cells and cytomegalovirus serostatus. The sort gate was single viable CD3+CD4+CD8-CD45RO+ cells for memory CD4+ T cells. Data came from immunoSEQ multiplex PCR; TCRdb stores just in-frame clones and leaves some out. The sample carries 60,000 or so clones, roughly 84% recorded once. Sequencing used memory CD4+ T cells from blood. These receptors all come from an adult in good health and CMV-seronegative. Some clones in this sample may be carry-over from other donors' samples.

The J gene is TRBJ1-4, the V gene TRBV7-9; the match to TRBD1 covers 7 bases. The CDR3 runs 16 residues. Per the germline V gene, CDR1 is SEHNR and CDR2 is FQNEAQ (reference sequence). V dropped 7 bases and J dropped 0; count of bases not matched to a gene: 8. In DNA form, the CDR3 reads TGTGCCAGCACCGATCGACAGGGTGCAACTAATGAAAAACTGTTTTTT. Protein sequence: CASTDRQGATNEKLFF.

The chain recombines TRBV11-2 with TRBJ2-3; 11 positions agree with TRBD2. V was pared by 6 bases and J by 4 bases, with 6 bases of the junction left unmatched. Germline lookup yields CDR1 SGHAT and CDR2 FQNNGV. The length of the CDR3 is 15 residues. The CDR3 reads CASRKTSGIADTQYF. The CDR3 nucleotides read TGTGCCAGCAGGAAGACTAGCGGGATAGCAGATACGCAGTATTTT.

V gene TRBV7-2 combines with J gene TRBJ1-1; tentatively, D is TRBD1 (6 bases). From germline, CDR1 is SGHTA and CDR2 FQGNSA. The CDR3 is 14 residues long. Trimming took 4 bases from V and 5 from J, leaving 14 bases between them. The CDR3 reads CASSSQGMGTEAFF. The CDR3, as DNA: TGTGCCAGCAGCTCCCAGGGGATGGGGACTGAAGCTTTCTTT.

The chain carries TRBV18 and TRBJ1-2; D call uncertain. The CDR3 extends over 16 amino acids. With 3 bases removed from V and 1 base from J, the gap between germline ends came to 15 bases. Per germline, CDR1 KGHSH and CDR2 LQKENI. The CDR3 reads CASSPSSANSNYGYTF. The CDR3, as DNA: TGTGCCAGCTCACCCTCCTCGGCCAACAGTAACTATGGCTACACCTTC. The whole variable domain, remainder taken from reference TRBV18 and TRBJ1-2, is NAGVMQNPRHLVRRRGQEARLRCSPMKGHSHVYWYRQLPEEGLKFMVYLQKENIIDESGMPKERFSAEFPKEGPSILRIQQVVRGDSAAYFCASSPSSANSNYGYTFGSGTRLTVV.

V usage is TRBV18 and J usage is TRBJ2-5; TRBD2 matches 13 bases. The V gene end was trimmed by 1 base and the J gene end by 4 bases; junction bases not matched to a gene: 3. The germline V gene has CDR1 KGHSH and CDR2 LQKENI. The CDR3 is 16 residues long. The CDR3 sequence is CASSPLGTSGTETQYF. The CDR3 DNA sequence: TGTGCCAGCTCACCACTAGGGACTAGCGGGACAGAGACCCAGTACTTC. The complete variable domain, with remaining parts taken from reference TRBV18 and TRBJ2-5, reads NAGVMQNPRHLVRRRGQEARLRCSPMKGHSHVYWYRQLPEEGLKFMVYLQKENIIDESGMPKERFSAEFPKEGPSILRIQQVVRGDSAAYFCASSPLGTSGTETQYFGPGTRLLVL.

The V gene is TRBV10-3, the J gene TRBJ2-2; TRBD1 might be the D (6 bases). Per the germline V gene, CDR1 is ENHRY and CDR2 is SYGVKD. The V end lost 8 bases, the J end lost 1 base, and 14 bases lay between the germline ends. This CDR3 contains 15 residues. The CDR3 loop reads CAIPRQDWNTGELFF. CDR3 coding DNA: TGTGCCATCCCCCGACAGGATTGGAACACCGGGGAGCTGTTTTTT.

This chain links TRBV11-2 with TRBJ2-7; TRBD1 matches at 9 bases. The CDR3 totals 14 residues. Looked up from germline, CDR1 is SGHAT and CDR2 is FQNNGV. The trim removed 4 bases at V and 1 base at J, leaving 2 bases unmatched. As DNA, the CDR3 is TGTGCCAGCAGCTCGGGACAGGGTTCCTACGAGCAGTACTTC. It specifies CASSSGQGSYEQYF. Variable domain in full (rest from reference TRBV11-2 and TRBJ2-7): EAGVAQSPRYKIIEKRQSVAFWCNPISGHATLYWYQQILGQGPKLLIQFQNNGVVDDSQLPKDRFSAERLKGVDSTLKIQPAKLEDSAVYLCASSSGQGSYEQYFGPGTRLTVT.

The rearrangement uses TRBV7-8 and TRBJ1-1; D call uncertain. Trimming cost V 5 bases and J 3 bases, with 16 bases left between them. This CDR3 spans 15 amino acids. Per the germline V gene, CDR1 is SGHVS and CDR2 is FQNEAQ. The CDR3 bases are TGTGCCAGCAGCCTCGGCGGTGGGGTGGACACTGAAGCTTTCTTT. Protein product: CASSLGGGVDTEAFF.

The chain couples TRBV7-8 to TRBJ1-4; D is perhaps TRBD1 (6 bases). The CDR3 contains 16 residues. V was cut by 5 bases and J by 7 bases, with 20 bases left in between. Germline assignment: CDR1 SGHVS and CDR2 FQNEAQ. The CDR3: CASSQRGLGASEKLFF. For the CDR3, the DNA is TGTGCCAGCAGCCAGCGGGGACTGGGGGCTAGTGAAAAACTGTTTTTT. Full variable domain (remainder filled in from reference TRBV7-8 and TRBJ1-4): GAGVSQSPRYKVAKRGQDVALRCDPISGHVSLFWYQQALGQGPEFLTYFQNEAQLDKSGLPSDRFFAERPEGSVSTLKIQRTQQEDSAVYLCASSQRGLGASEKLFFGSGTQLSVL.

This rearrangement joins TRBV11-1 to TRBJ1-1; 7 positions agree with TRBD1. The length of the CDR3 is 13 residues. After removal of 5 bases from V and 4 bases from J, the junction contained 4 bases not matched to a gene. Germline lookup yields CDR1 SGHAT and CDR2 FQDESV (reference sequence). The CDR3 is CASSGQAGTEAFF. As DNA, the CDR3 is TGTGCCAGCAGCGGACAGGCGGGCACTGAAGCTTTCTTT.